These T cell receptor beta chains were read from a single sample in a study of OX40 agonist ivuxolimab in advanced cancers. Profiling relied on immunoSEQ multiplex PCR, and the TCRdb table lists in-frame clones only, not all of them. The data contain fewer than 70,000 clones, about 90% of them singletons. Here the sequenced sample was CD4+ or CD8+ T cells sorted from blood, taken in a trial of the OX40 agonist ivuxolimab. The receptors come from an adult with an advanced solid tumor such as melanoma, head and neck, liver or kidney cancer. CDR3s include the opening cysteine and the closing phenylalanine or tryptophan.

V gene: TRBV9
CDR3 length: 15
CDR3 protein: CASSGGSGSTDTQYF

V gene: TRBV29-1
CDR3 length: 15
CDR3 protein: CSLLVAGGATDTQYF

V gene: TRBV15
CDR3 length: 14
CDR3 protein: CATSRGGNYNEQFF

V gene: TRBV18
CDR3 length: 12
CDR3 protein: CASSPTGDEQYF

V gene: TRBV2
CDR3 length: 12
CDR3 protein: CASSDGSYEQYF

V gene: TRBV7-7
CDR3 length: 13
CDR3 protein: CASSFQAGDTQYF

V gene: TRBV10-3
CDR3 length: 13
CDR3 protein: CAISDLGGYGYTF

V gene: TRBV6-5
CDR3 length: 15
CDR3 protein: CASSYGNNLGETQYF

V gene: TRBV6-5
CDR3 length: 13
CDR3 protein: CASSKGVNYEQYF

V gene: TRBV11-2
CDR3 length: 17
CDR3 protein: CASSARLARSGANVLTF

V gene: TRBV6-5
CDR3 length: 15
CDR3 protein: CASSYAGAANTEAFF

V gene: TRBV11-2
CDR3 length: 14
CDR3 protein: CASSFTSGTDTQYF

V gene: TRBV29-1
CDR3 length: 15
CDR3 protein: CSPPPGAGDQETQYF

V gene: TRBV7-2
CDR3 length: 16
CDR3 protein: CASSLNRPRGVGELFF

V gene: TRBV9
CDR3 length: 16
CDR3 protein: CASSVGGLAGTYEQYF

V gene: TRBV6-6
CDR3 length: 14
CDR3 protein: CASIDRVDSYGYTF

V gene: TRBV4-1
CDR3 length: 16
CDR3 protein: CASSQAGQGMNTEAFF

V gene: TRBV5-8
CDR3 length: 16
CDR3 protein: CASSRVDYRGTDTQYF

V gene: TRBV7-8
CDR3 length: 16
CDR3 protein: CASSFDRTGGNQPQHF

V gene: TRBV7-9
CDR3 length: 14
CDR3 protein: CASSSPGRTYEQYF

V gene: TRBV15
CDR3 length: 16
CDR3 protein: CATSVRTGTVSETQYF

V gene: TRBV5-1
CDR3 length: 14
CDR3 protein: CASNPESSYNEQFF

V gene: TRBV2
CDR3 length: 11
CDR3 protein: CASSEELEAFF

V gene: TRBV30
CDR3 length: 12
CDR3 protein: CAWSVQSSPLHF

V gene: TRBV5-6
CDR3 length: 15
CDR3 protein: CASTPSGRGSYGYTF

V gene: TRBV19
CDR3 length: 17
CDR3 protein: CASSIVAGGQDYNEQFF

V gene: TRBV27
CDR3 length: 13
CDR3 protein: CASRHRGTDTQYF

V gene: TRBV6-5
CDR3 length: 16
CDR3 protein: CASSYVTVRSYNEQFF

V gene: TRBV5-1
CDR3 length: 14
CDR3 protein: CASSSMTGEGELFF

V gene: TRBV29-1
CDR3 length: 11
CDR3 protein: CSVEEGVEAFF

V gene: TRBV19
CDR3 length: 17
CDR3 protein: CASSDDAGFGISNEQFF

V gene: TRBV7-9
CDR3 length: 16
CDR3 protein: CASSSTSGRAGETQYF

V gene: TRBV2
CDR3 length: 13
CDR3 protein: CASRPGSNYGYTF

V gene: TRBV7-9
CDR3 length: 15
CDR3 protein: CASSFDRVSGNTIYF

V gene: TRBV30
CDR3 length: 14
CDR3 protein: CAWSAGHGAYEQYF

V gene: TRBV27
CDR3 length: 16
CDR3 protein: CASTKLAGADTGELFF

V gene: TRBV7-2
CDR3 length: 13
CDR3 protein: CASSLSQGRELFF

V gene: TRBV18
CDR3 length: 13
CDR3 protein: CASSPAGGYEQYF

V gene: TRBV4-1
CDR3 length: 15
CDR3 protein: CASSHSRAYGNTIYF

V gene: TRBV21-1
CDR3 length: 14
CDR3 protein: CASSNRDRVFEQYF

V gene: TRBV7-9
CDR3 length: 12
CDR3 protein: CASSLEDNEQFF

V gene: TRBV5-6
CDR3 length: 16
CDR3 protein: CASSLLALAGANVLTF

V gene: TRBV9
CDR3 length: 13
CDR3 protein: CASSVKSGTEAFF